The rows below give T cell receptor beta chains drawn from one sample of a study of cytomegalovirus exposure and HLA in healthy donors. Only in-frame clones appear in the TCRdb table, and some are missing; sequencing was by immunoSEQ multiplex PCR. The repertoire holds 100,000 to 150,000 clones, with about 83% as singletons. The specimen sequenced was PBMCs. Every receptor here comes from a woman aged 40-49 years in good health and CMV-seropositive. Both conserved end residues are part of each CDR3. A D gene is named only where the DNA matches it firmly. Clone sizes are given selectively: once, few, many, or a class where the clone is expanded.

>once|TRBJ2-7|TRBD2|TRBV4-2
TGTGCCAGCAGCCAAGATAGGTTAGGACTAGCGGGAGCTTACGAGCAGTACTTC
CASSQDRLGLAGAYEQYF
>-|TRBJ2-7|TRBD2|TRBV7-2
TGTGCCAGCAGACTAGCGGGAGTGGGAGGGAACGAGCAGTACTTC
CASRLAGVGGNEQYF
>-|TRBJ2-1|TRBD2|TRBV7-2
TGTGCCAGCAGCTTAGGCGGACTAGCGGGGGACAATGAGCAGTTCTTC
CASSLGGLAGDNEQFF
>-|TRBJ2-7|TRBD1|TRBV7-9
TGTGCCAGCAGCGCGGACAGGGGGCAAGAGCAGTACTTC
CASSADRGQEQYF
>-|TRBJ1-1|-|TRBV19
TGTGCCAGTAGTATCTGGACAGACACTGAAGCTTTCTTT
CASSIWTDTEAFF
>-|TRBJ1-5|-|TRBV27
TGTGCCAGCAGTCCTAACCCAACCCTTTATAGCAATCAGCCCCAGCATTTT
CASSPNPTLYSNQPQHF
>-|TRBJ1-3|TRBD1|TRBV14
TGTGCCAGCAGCATCCGGACAGGGGGCCCTGGAAACACCATATATTTT
CASSIRTGGPGNTIYF
>-|TRBJ1-2|TRBD1|TRBV7-9
TGTGCCAGCAGCCCCGACAGGGGGACTTACTATGGCTACACCTTC
CASSPDRGTYYGYTF
>-|TRBJ1-1|-|TRBV6-6
TGTGCCAGCAGTTACTCTTGGCAGAAGAACACTGAAGCTTTCTTT
CASSYSWQKNTEAFF
>few|TRBJ2-1|TRBD2|TRBV10-1
TGCGCCAGCAGTCCCAGCGGGAGGAGCGAGCAGTTCTTC
CASSPSGRSEQFF
>-|TRBJ2-1|TRBD2|TRBV19
TGTGCCAGTAGACCATCCTCCTGGGCGGGAGGAGGGTACAATGAGCAGTTCTTC
CASRPSSWAGGGYNEQFF
>-|TRBJ1-5|-|TRBV6-5
TGTGCCAGCAGTTACTCGAGCCAGGATAATCAGCCCCAGCATTTT
CASSYSSQDNQPQHF
>-|TRBJ2-7|-|TRBV28
TGTGCCAGCAGGTTCTACTACGAGCAGTACTTC
CASRFYYEQYF
>-|TRBJ1-1|-|TRBV2
TGTGCCAGCAGCGCATTCGCGATGAACACTGAAGCTTTCTTT
CASSAFAMNTEAFF
>-|TRBJ2-3|TRBD1|TRBV6-5
TGTGCCAGCAGTTCGGTACAGGGGGTGGGCACAGATACGCAGTATTTT
CASSSVQGVGTDTQYF
>-|TRBJ2-7|-|TRBV7-6
TGTGCCAGCAGCATAAGATCCGGAGGTTCCTACGAGCAGTACTTC
CASSIRSGGSYEQYF
>once|TRBJ2-5|-|TRBV11-2
TGTGCCAGCAGCTTAGAGGGAGCTAAAGAGACCCAGTACTTC
CASSLEGAKETQYF
>-|TRBJ1-5|-|TRBV7-8
TGTGCCAGCAGCGCACAGGGATGGACGGGCAATCAGCCCCAGCATTTT
CASSAQGWTGNQPQHF
>-|TRBJ1-2|-|TRBV11-2
TGTGCCAGCAGCTTAGTGCGGGGAGGGGACTATGGCTACACCTTC
CASSLVRGGDYGYTF